This is a list of T cell receptor beta chains from one sample in a study of T cells in Graves' hyperthyroidism and ophthalmopathy. TCRdb ran MiXCR on the multiplex PCR reads and lists one entry per CDR3 protein. The table lists some 320,000 distinct CDR3 sequences, approximately 15% of them singletons. Material for sequencing was blood. The source of these receptors is a woman aged 40 to 50 with Graves' ophthalmopathy. The conserved cysteine and the conserved F or W are not part of the CDR3 here. Fields, in order: D gene, J gene, V gene, CDR3 protein. D genes are given only for firm matches.

d_gene: NA; j_gene: TRBJ1-5; v_gene: TRBV6-6; CDR3aa: ASSYGDSHQPQH
d_gene: NA; j_gene: TRBJ2-3; v_gene: TRBV7-2; CDR3aa: ASSHADTQY
d_gene: NA; j_gene: TRBJ2-3; v_gene: TRBV15; CDR3aa: ATSGGTDTQY
d_gene: NA; j_gene: TRBJ1-1; v_gene: TRBV6-2/TRBV6-3; CDR3aa: ASSYGGEAF
d_gene: NA; j_gene: TRBJ2-2; v_gene: TRBV5-1; CDR3aa: ATKGRQAGLTGELF
d_gene: NA; j_gene: TRBJ2-5; v_gene: TRBV2; CDR3aa: ASRGRPLLQETQY
d_gene: NA; j_gene: TRBJ2-7; v_gene: TRBV28; CDR3aa: AVAGSRNEQY
d_gene: NA; j_gene: TRBJ1-1; v_gene: TRBV11-2; CDR3aa: ASSLRGATATVEAF
d_gene: NA; j_gene: TRBJ2-3; v_gene: TRBV5-1; CDR3aa: ASSLKGTDTQY
d_gene: TRBD2; j_gene: TRBJ2-3; v_gene: TRBV7-2; CDR3aa: ASSSPAGLAGGATDTQY
d_gene: NA; j_gene: TRBJ1-1; v_gene: TRBV27; CDR3aa: ASSERGPTEAF
d_gene: TRBD2; j_gene: TRBJ2-5; v_gene: TRBV20-1; CDR3aa: SGLAGGNQETQY
d_gene: NA; j_gene: TRBJ1-6; v_gene: TRBV27; CDR3aa: ASSLQGLRWSSPLH
d_gene: NA; j_gene: TRBJ1-4; v_gene: TRBV6-5; CDR3aa: ASSHSLFTLGHEKLF
d_gene: TRBD2; j_gene: TRBJ2-1; v_gene: TRBV4-1; CDR3aa: ASSLAGDLYSEQF
d_gene: NA; j_gene: TRBJ1-1; v_gene: TRBV3-1; CDR3aa: ASSQEQWRNTEAF
d_gene: TRBD1; j_gene: TRBJ2-5; v_gene: TRBV19; CDR3aa: ASSPGTGQETQY
d_gene: TRBD2; j_gene: TRBJ2-2; v_gene: TRBV7-2; CDR3aa: ASSLVAGGLTGELF
d_gene: TRBD2; j_gene: TRBJ2-5; v_gene: TRBV2; CDR3aa: ASTLMLAGAGETQY
d_gene: TRBD2; j_gene: TRBJ2-3; v_gene: TRBV14; CDR3aa: ASSPLSSGITDTQY
d_gene: TRBD1; j_gene: TRBJ1-2; v_gene: TRBV24-1; CDR3aa: ATRQGADYGYT
d_gene: NA; j_gene: TRBJ1-6; v_gene: TRBV5-1; CDR3aa: ASSRTGDTNNSPLH
d_gene: NA; j_gene: TRBJ1-5; v_gene: TRBV6-1; CDR3aa: ASSELETGNQPQH
d_gene: NA; j_gene: TRBJ2-6; v_gene: TRBV15; CDR3aa: ATSRGSGANVLT
d_gene: TRBD2; j_gene: TRBJ2-5; v_gene: TRBV11-2; CDR3aa: ASSLASGSFQETQY
d_gene: NA; j_gene: TRBJ2-6; v_gene: TRBV28; CDR3aa: ASRGGNAGANVLT
d_gene: NA; j_gene: TRBJ1-6; v_gene: TRBV7-2; CDR3aa: ASSRSRGQTLH
d_gene: NA; j_gene: TRBJ2-6; v_gene: TRBV9; CDR3aa: ASSVGGASGANVLT
d_gene: NA; j_gene: TRBJ1-2; v_gene: TRBV7-9; CDR3aa: ASSEGGLAGYT
d_gene: NA; j_gene: TRBJ1-1; v_gene: TRBV13; CDR3aa: ASSLGVGVWTEAF
d_gene: TRBD1; j_gene: TRBJ2-7; v_gene: TRBV28; CDR3aa: ASSGTDYYEQY
d_gene: NA; j_gene: TRBJ1-1; v_gene: TRBV3-1; CDR3aa: ASNPSAANTEAF
d_gene: NA; j_gene: TRBJ2-5; v_gene: TRBV3-1; CDR3aa: ASSHNRARETQY
d_gene: NA; j_gene: TRBJ2-5; v_gene: TRBV5-1; CDR3aa: ASSLAPPPLEETQY
d_gene: NA; j_gene: TRBJ2-7; v_gene: TRBV20-1; CDR3aa: SAPPGLSEQY
d_gene: NA; j_gene: TRBJ1-1; v_gene: TRBV5-1; CDR3aa: ASSLIGTTEAF
d_gene: NA; j_gene: TRBJ1-1; v_gene: TRBV12-3/TRBV12-4; CDR3aa: ASSLDGGTEAF
d_gene: NA; j_gene: TRBJ1-2; v_gene: TRBV2; CDR3aa: ASSEVSDPGYGYT
d_gene: NA; j_gene: TRBJ2-1; v_gene: TRBV7-9; CDR3aa: ASSFGQLYNEQF
d_gene: NA; j_gene: TRBJ1-2; v_gene: TRBV24-1; CDR3aa: ATSGPFQGTHHGYT
d_gene: NA; j_gene: TRBJ2-5; v_gene: TRBV20-1; CDR3aa: SASGVLETQY
d_gene: NA; j_gene: TRBJ2-7; v_gene: TRBV6-1; CDR3aa: ASLEVFNEQY
d_gene: TRBD2; j_gene: TRBJ2-7; v_gene: TRBV24-1; CDR3aa: ATSASGRAYEQY
d_gene: NA; j_gene: TRBJ1-5; v_gene: TRBV12-3/TRBV12-4; CDR3aa: ASSFSWKQPQH
d_gene: NA; j_gene: TRBJ2-7; v_gene: TRBV2; CDR3aa: ASRRGRSYEQY
d_gene: NA; j_gene: TRBJ1-1; v_gene: TRBV10-1; CDR3aa: ASSREGGDTEAF
d_gene: TRBD2; j_gene: TRBJ2-4; v_gene: TRBV11-1; CDR3aa: ASSPSGDIQY
d_gene: TRBD1; j_gene: TRBJ1-5; v_gene: TRBV19; CDR3aa: ASSMGQGLSQPQH
d_gene: TRBD1; j_gene: TRBJ1-1; v_gene: TRBV5-1; CDR3aa: ASSLGGQGTEAF
d_gene: NA; j_gene: TRBJ2-5; v_gene: TRBV18; CDR3aa: ASSQTTGLKETQY
d_gene: TRBD1; j_gene: TRBJ2-7; v_gene: TRBV28; CDR3aa: ASSPPGGLYEQY
d_gene: NA; j_gene: TRBJ2-3; v_gene: TRBV7-2; CDR3aa: ASGPTQY
d_gene: NA; j_gene: TRBJ1-3; v_gene: TRBV2; CDR3aa: ASSSSGTTGNTIY
d_gene: NA; j_gene: TRBJ2-1; v_gene: TRBV7-9; CDR3aa: ASSGHSGRLNNEQF